Presented here are 11 T cell receptor beta chains from one specimen sequenced in a study of cytomegalovirus exposure and HLA in healthy donors. In the PCR, 60 Vbeta and 13 Jbeta primers were used. Sequencing used immunoSEQ multiplex PCR; TCRdb keeps in-frame clones, though not all of them. Of about 120,000 clones listed, 75% to 90% are singletons. The sequencing sample was made of PBMCs. These receptors were collected from a man between 18 and 29 years old in good health and CMV-seropositive.

V is TRBV10-1 and J is TRBJ1-1, with D perhaps matching TRBD1 (5 bases). With 4 bases removed from V and 1 base from J, the gap between germline ends came to 7 bases. Germline V CDR1 and CDR2: WNHNN, SYGVQD (reference sequence). The CDR3 contains 13 residues. The CDR3 region has the DNA TGCGCCAGCAGTGTGGACACGAACACTGAAGCTTTCTTT. The encoded protein is CASSVDTNTEAFF.

The chain couples TRBV21-1 to TRBJ2-7; no DNA check was done on the table's D call, TRBD2. TRBV21-1 is deemed a pseudogene. The length of the CDR3 is 19 residues. The CDR3 DNA reads TGTGCCAGCAGCAAAGTGACTAGCGGGGGGGACCTCGACTCCTACGAGCAGTACTTC. Translation: CASSKVTSGGDLDSYEQYF.

V usage is TRBV2 and J usage is TRBJ2-7; unclear D gene. The germline CDR1 and CDR2 sequences are SNHLY and FYNNEI. Trimming removed 5 bases from V and 4 bases from J, with 9 bases in between. The CDR3 is 12 amino acids. The CDR3 region is CASSRASYEQYF. The CDR3 bases are TGTGCCAGCAGTCGAGCTAGTTACGAGCAGTACTTC.

The chain uses TRBV19 and TRBJ1-1; D unresolved. CDR3 length: 10 residues. Germline CDR1 LNHDA, CDR2 SQIVND (reference sequence). Trimming pared 6 bases from V and 6 bases from J, leaving 5 bases between. The DNA for the CDR3 is TGTGCCAGTAGGGCAGCTGAAGCTTTCTTT. Its translation is CASRAAEAFF.

Details on this clone: The same CDR3 can be traced to other DNA sequences in this sample. The chain links TRBV6-1 to TRBJ1-5; D is possibly TRBD1 (6 bases). Trimming took off 2 bases at V and 4 bases at J, with 6 bases between the two ends. This CDR3 is 13 amino acids long. Germline V lookup: CDR1 MNHNS, CDR2 SASEGT. Here the CDR3 DNA reads TGTGCCAGCAGTGAACAGGGGAATCAGCCCCAGCATTTT. The encoded protein is CASSEQGNQPQHF.

The chain is built from TRBV11-3 and TRBJ1-1; D is uncertain. CDR3 length: 14 residues. Germline loops: CDR1 SGHNT, CDR2 YENEEA. V dropped 0 bases and J dropped 2 bases, with 7 bases sitting between them. The CDR3 sequence: CASSLDAVNTEAFF. CDR3 coding DNA: TGTGCCAGCAGCTTAGACGCGGTTAACACTGAAGCTTTCTTT.

The gene calls are TRBV19 and TRBJ2-1, with TRBD1 identical over 7 bases. The CDR3 length is 13 residues. Trimming removed 3 bases from V and 6 bases from J; junction bases left unmatched: 2. Germline values: CDR1 LNHDA, CDR2 SQIVND (reference sequence). In nucleotides, the CDR3 is TGTGCCAGTAGTATGGCAGGGGGCAATGAGCAGTTCTTC. Its translation: CASSMAGGNEQFF. Full variable domain (missing parts from reference TRBV19 and TRBJ2-1): DGGITQSPKYLFRKEGQNVTLSCEQNLNHDAMYWYRQDPGQGLRLIYYSQIVNDFQKGDIAEGYSVSREKKESFPLTVTSAQKNPTAFYLCASSMAGGNEQFFGPGTRLTVL.

The chain uses TRBV5-4 and TRBJ2-7; D is perhaps TRBD1 (5 bases). V dropped 1 base and J dropped 7 bases, with 18 bases sitting between them. Germline V gene sequence: CDR1 SGHNT, CDR2 YYREEE (reference sequence). The CDR3 is 15 residues long. The CDR3 sequence: CASSLWGPVFLEQYF. For the CDR3, the DNA is TGTGCCAGCAGCTTGTGGGGCCCGGTCTTTTTGGAGCAGTACTTC.

Many counts were recorded for this clone. The chain employs TRBV10-1 and TRBJ1-4; 8 bases align to TRBD1. This CDR3 is built from 15 residues. J was trimmed by 6 bases and V by 2 bases; bases with no gene match: 5. In germline, CDR1 is WNHNN, CDR2 SYGVQD (reference sequence). The CDR3 bases are TGCGCCAGCAGTGAGCGGACAGGGAAGGATGAAAAACTGTTTTTT. Translated, it gives CASSERTGKDEKLFF.

The rearrangement uses TRBV9 and TRBJ2-5; 10 bases agree with TRBD2. The CDR3 extends over 18 amino acids. Germline values: CDR1 SGDLS, CDR2 YYNGEE. The junction had 15 bases not matched to a gene; V was cut back by 2 bases and J by 5 bases. The CDR3 loop is CASSVGGTSVSRGETQYF. The DNA for the CDR3 is TGTGCCAGCAGCGTCGGCGGGACTAGCGTGTCTCGGGGCGAGACCCAGTACTTC.

This rearrangement joins TRBV29-1 to TRBJ2-7; D is unresolved. The V gene's germline CDR1 is SQVTM and CDR2 ANQGSEA. V lost 4 bases to trimming and J lost 0 bases, with 7 bases between them. The CDR3 length is 12 residues. The CDR3 loop reads CSVGQTSYEQYF. The CDR3 DNA reads as TGCAGCGTTGGGCAAACCTCCTACGAGCAGTACTTC.